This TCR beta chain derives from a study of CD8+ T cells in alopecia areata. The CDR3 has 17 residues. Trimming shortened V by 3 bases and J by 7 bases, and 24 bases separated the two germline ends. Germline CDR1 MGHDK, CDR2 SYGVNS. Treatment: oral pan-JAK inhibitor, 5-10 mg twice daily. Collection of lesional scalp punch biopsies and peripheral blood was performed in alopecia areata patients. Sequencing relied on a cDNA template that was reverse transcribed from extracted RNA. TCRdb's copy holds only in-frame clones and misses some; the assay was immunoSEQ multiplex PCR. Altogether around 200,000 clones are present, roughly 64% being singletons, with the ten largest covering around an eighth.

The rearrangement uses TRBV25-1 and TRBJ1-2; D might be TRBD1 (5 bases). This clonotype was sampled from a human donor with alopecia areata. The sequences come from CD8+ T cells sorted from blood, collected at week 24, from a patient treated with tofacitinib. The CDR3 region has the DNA TGTGCCAGCAGTGAGTTTCACATCCAGACAGCCCGGGGTGGCTACACCTTC. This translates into CASSEFHIQTARGGYTF.